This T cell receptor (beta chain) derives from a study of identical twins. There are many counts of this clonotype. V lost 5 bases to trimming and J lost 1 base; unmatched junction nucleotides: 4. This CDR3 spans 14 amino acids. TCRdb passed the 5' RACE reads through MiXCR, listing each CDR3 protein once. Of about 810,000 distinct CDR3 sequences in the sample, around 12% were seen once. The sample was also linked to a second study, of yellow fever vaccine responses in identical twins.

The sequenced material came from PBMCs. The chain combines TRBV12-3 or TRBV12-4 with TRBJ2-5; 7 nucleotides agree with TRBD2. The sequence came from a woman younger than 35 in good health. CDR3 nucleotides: TGTGCCAGCAGTCCCCGACTAGCCCAAGAGACCCAGTACTTC. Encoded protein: CASSPRLAQETQYF.